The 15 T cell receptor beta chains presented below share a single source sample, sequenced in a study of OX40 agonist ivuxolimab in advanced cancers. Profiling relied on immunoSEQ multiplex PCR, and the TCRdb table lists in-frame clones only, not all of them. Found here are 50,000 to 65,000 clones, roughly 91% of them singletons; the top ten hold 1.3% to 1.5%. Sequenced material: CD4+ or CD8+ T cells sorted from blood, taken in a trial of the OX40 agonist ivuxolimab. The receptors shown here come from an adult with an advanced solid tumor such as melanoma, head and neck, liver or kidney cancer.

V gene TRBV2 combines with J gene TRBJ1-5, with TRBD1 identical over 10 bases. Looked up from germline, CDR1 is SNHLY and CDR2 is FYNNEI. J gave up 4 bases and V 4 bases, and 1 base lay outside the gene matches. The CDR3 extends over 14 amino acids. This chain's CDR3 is CASSGTGGNQPQHF. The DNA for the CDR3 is TGTGCCAGCAGTGGGACAGGGGGGAATCAGCCCCAGCATTTT.

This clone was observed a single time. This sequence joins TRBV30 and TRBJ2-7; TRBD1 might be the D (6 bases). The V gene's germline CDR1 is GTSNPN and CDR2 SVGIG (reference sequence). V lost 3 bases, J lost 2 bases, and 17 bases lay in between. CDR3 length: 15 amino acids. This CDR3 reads CAWRPQGKGTYEQYF. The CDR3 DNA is TGTGCCTGGAGACCCCAGGGGAAAGGGACCTACGAGCAGTACTTC. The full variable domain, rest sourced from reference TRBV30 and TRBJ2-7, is SQTIHQWPATLVQPVGSPLSLECTVEGTSNPNLYWYRQAAGRGLQLLFYSVGIGQISSEVPQNLSASRPQDRQFILSSKKLLLSDSGFYLCAWRPQGKGTYEQYFGPGTRLTVT.

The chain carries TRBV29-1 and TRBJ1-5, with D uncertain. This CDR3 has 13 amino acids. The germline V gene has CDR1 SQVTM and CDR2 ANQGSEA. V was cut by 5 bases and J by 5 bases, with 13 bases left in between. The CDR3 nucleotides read TGCAGCGTTCTTCTTTCCTGGGATCAGCCCCAGCATTTT. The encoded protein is CSVLLSWDQPQHF.

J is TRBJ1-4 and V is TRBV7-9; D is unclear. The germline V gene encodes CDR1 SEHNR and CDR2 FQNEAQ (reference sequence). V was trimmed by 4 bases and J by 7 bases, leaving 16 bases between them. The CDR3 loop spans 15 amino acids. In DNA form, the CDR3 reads TGTGCCAGCAGCTCGACCGGGCCGGGGAGTGAAAAACTGTTTTTT. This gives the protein CASSSTGPGSEKLFF.

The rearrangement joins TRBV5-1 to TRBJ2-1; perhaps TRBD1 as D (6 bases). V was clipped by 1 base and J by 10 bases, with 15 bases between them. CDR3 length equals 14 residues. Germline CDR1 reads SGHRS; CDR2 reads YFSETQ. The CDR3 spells CASSLREQRGEQFF. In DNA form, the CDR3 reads TGCGCCAGCAGCTTGAGAGAACAAAGGGGGGAGCAGTTCTTC. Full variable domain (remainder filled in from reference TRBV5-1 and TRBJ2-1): KAGVTQTPRYLIKTRGQQVTLSCSPISGHRSVSWYQQTPGQGLQFLFEYFSETQRNKGNFPGRFSGRQFSNSRSEMNVSTLELGDSALYLCASSLREQRGEQFFGPGTRLTVL.

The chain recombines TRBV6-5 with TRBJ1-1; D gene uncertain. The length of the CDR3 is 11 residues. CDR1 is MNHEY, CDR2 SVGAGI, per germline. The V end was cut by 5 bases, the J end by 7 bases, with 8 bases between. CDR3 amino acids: CASSEFSEAFF. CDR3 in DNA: TGTGCCAGCAGTGAATTTAGTGAAGCTTTCTTT.

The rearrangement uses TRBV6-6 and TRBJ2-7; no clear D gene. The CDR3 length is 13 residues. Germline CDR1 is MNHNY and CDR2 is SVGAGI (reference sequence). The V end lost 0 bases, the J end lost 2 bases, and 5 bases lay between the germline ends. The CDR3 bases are TGTGCCAGCAGTTACTCCGAAGCCTACGAGCAGTACTTC. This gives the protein CASSYSEAYEQYF.

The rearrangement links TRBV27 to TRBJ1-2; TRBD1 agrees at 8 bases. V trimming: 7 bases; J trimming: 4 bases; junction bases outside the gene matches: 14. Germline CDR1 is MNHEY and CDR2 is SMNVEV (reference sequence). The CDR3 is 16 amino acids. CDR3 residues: CASTPGQGGLGYGYTF. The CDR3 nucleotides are TGTGCCAGCACCCCCGGACAGGGTGGGCTCGGCTATGGCTACACCTTC.

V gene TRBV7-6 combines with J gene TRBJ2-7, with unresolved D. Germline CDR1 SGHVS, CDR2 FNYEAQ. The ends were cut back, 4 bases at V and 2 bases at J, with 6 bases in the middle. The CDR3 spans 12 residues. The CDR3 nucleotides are TGTGCCAGCAGCTCTACAGCCTACGAGCAGTACTTC. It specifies CASSSTAYEQYF.

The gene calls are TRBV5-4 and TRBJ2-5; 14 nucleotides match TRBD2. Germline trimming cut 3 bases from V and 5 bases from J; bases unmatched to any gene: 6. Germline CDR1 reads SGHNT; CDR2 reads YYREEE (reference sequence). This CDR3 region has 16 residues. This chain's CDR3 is CASSSGLAGGGETQYF. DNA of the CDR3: TGTGCCAGCAGCTCTGGACTAGCGGGGGGCGGGGAGACCCAGTACTTC.

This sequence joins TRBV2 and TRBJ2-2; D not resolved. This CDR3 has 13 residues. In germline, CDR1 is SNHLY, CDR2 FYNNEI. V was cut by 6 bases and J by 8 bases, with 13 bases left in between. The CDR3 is CASRGTVEGELFF. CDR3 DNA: TGTGCCAGCAGGGGAACGGTCGAAGGGGAGCTGTTTTTT.

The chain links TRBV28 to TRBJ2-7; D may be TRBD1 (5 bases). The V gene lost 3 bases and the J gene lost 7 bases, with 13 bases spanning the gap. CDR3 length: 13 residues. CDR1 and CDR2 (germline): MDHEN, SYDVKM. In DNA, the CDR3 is TGTGCCAGCAGTTTGAGTCAGGGTAAAGAGCAGTACTTC. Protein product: CASSLSQGKEQYF.

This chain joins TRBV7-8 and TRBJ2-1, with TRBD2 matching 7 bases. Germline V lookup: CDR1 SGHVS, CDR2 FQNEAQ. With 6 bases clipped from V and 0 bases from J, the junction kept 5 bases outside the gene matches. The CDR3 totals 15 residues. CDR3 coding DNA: TGTGCCAGCAGGGTAAGCGGGAACTCCTACAATGAGCAGTTCTTC. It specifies CASRVSGNSYNEQFF.

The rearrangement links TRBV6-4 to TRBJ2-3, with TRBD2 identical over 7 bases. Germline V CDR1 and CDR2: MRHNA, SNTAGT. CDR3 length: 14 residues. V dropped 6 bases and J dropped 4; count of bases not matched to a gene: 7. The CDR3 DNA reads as TGTGCCAGCAGAATTACGGGGGGTGCAGATACGCAGTATTTT. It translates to CASRITGGADTQYF.

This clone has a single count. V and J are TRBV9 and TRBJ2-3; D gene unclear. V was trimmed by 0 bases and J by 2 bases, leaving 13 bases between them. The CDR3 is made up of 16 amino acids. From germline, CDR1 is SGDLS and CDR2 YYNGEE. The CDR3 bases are TGTGCCAGCAGCGTAGCAGCCTCTACCCCCACAGATACGCAGTATTTT. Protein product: CASSVAASTPTDTQYF.